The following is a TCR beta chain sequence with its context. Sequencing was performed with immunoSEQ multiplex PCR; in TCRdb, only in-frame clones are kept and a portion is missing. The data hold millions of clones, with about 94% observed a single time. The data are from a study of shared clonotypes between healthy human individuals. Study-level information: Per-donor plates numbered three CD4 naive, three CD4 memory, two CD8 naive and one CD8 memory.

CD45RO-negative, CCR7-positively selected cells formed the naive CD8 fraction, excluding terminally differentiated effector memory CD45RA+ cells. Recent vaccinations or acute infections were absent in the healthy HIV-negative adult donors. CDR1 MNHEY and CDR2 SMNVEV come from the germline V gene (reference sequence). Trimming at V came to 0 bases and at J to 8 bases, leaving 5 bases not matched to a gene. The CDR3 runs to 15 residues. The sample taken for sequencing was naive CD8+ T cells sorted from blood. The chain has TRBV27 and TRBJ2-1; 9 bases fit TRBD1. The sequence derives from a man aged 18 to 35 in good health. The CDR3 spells CASSLSGQGRDEQFF. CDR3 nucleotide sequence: TGTGCCAGCAGTTTATCGGGACAGGGTCGGGATGAGCAGTTCTTC.